This T cell receptor beta chain stems from a study of T cells in Graves' hyperthyroidism and ophthalmopathy. This clonotype showed up many times. Its target is not known. It was RNA transcripts that yielded the amplified TCR beta CDR3 regions. HTBI primers drove first-round RT-PCR of the TCR CDR3. One entry per CDR3 protein results from TCRdb running MiXCR on the multiplex PCR reads. The data show hundreds of thousands of distinct CDR3 sequences, about a sixth seen once. This CDR3 is built from 15 residues. Germline V gene lookup returns CDR1 ENHRY and CDR2 SYGVKD. With 2 bases removed from V and 1 base from J, the gap between germline ends came to 11 bases. Clinical symptoms, serum thyroxine, TRAb, thyroid ultrasound and orbital computed tomography established diagnosis. The PBMCs were sourced from fresh peripheral blood (approximately 9.6 ml). Overall study results and limits: Separation of ophthalmopathy from stable hyperthyroidism was achieved by a 13 V-J model.

The chain uses TRBV10-3 and TRBJ1-1; D gene ambiguous. The origin of this receptor is a woman aged 40 to 49 with Graves' ophthalmopathy. Sequencing was performed on blood. The CDR3 DNA reads as TGTGCCATCAGTGAGCGAACAGAGAAGAACACTGAAGCTTTCTTT. It translates to CAISERTEKNTEAFF.